Sequencing of this T cell receptor beta chain was carried out in a study of blood T cell repertoires in COVID-19. The wider study: Sources were T cells, B-cell-depleted T cells, or PBMCs; the material itself was cDNA or gDNA.

V was clipped by 4 bases and J by 0 bases, with 13 bases between them. CDR1 is KGHSH and CDR2 is LQKENI in the germline V gene. The CDR3 is 16 amino acids. In the original workflow: How many nucleated cells were present was estimated from reference gene primer amplification. TCRdb keeps only in-frame clones here, not all; method: immunoSEQ multiplex PCR. V, J and clone size were drawn from that table, and D and trimming were deduced from the DNA. The table has 200,000 or so clones, 70% to 90% seen once. The source is a woman in her thirties or forties who had recovered from COVID-19. The material sequenced was peripheral blood. V and J are TRBV18 and TRBJ1-3, with TRBD1 as a possible D gene (6 bases). CDR3 in amino acids: CASSQSDSRSGNTIYF. CDR3 nucleotide sequence: TGTGCCAGCTCACAATCGGACAGCCGCTCTGGAAACACCATATATTTT.